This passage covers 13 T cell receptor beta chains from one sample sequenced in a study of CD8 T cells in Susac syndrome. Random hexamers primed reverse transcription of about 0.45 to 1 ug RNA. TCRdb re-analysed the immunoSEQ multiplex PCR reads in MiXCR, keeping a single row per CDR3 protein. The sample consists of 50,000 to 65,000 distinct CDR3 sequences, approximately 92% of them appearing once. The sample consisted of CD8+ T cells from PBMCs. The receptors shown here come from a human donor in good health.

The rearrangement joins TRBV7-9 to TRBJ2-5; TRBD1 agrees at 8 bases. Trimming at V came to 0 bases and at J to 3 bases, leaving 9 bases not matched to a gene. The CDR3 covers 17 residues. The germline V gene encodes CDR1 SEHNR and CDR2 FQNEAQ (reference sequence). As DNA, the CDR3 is TGTGCCAGCAGCTTAGCGTATCAGGGGGCTATGAAAGAGACCCAGTACTTC. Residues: CASSLAYQGAMKETQYF.

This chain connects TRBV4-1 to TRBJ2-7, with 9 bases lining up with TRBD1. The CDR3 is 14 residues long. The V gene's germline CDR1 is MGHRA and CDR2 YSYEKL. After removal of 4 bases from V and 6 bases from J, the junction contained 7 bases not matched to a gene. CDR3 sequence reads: CASSPTTGGGEQYF. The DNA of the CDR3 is TGCGCCAGCAGCCCGACGACAGGGGGTGGCGAGCAGTACTTC.

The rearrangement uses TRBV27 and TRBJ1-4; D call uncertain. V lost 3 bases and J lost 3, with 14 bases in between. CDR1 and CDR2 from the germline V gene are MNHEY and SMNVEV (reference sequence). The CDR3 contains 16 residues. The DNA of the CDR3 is TGTGCCAGCAGTTTGTCTACCTGGGCCGCTAATGAAAAACTGTTTTTT. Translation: CASSLSTWAANEKLFF.

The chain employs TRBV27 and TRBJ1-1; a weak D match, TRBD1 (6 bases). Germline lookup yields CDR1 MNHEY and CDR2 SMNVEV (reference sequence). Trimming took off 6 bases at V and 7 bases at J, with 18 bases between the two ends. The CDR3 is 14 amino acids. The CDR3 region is CASRANREISEAFF. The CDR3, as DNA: TGTGCCAGCAGGGCCAACAGGGAGATTAGTGAAGCTTTCTTT.

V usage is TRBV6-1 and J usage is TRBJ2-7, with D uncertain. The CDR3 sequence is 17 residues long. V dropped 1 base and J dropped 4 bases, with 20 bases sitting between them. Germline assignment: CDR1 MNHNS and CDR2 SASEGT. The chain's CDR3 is CASSEVPGTQPFYEQYF. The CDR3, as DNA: TGTGCCAGCAGTGAAGTGCCAGGAACCCAACCTTTTTACGAGCAGTACTTC.

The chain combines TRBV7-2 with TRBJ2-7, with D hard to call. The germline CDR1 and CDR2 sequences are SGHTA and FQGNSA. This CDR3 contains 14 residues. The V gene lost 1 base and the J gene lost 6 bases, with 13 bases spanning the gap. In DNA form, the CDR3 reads TGTGCCAGCAGCTTAGAGGTGGCAGTCGCCGAGCAGTACTTC. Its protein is CASSLEVAVAEQYF.

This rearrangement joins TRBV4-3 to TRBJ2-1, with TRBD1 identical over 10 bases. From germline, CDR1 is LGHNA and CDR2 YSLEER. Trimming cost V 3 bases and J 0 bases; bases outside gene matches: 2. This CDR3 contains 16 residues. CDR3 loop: CASSHGQGGSYNEQFF. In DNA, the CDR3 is TGCGCCAGCAGCCATGGACAGGGGGGCTCCTACAATGAGCAGTTCTTC.

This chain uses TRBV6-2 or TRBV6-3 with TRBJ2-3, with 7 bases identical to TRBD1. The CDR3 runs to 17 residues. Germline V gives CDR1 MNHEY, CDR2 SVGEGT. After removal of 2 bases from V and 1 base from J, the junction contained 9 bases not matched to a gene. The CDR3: CASSYQTTGWGTDTQYF. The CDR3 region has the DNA TGTGCCAGCAGTTACCAGACGACAGGGTGGGGCACAGATACGCAGTATTTT.

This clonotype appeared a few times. CDR3 region: CASSYVGYEQYF. Here the CDR3 DNA reads TGTGCCAGCAGTTACGTTGGATACGAGCAGTACTTC. The J gene is TRBJ2-7, the V gene TRBV6-2 or TRBV6-3, with unresolved D. This CDR3 spans 12 amino acids. Trimming took off 2 bases at V and 4 bases at J, with 6 bases between the two ends. The V gene's germline CDR1 is MNHEY and CDR2 SVGEGT.

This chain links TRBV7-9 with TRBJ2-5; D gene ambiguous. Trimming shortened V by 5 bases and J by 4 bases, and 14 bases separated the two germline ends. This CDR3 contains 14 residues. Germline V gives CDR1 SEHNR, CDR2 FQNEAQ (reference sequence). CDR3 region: CASSAISSAETQYF. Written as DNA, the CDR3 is TGTGCCAGCAGCGCAATCAGCTCAGCAGAGACCCAGTACTTC.

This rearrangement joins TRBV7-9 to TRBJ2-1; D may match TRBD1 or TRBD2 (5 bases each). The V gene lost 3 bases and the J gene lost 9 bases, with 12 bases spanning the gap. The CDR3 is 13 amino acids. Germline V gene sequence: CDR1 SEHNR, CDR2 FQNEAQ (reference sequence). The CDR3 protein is CASSFRDRGEQFF. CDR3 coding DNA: TGTGCCAGCAGCTTCAGGGACCGGGGTGAGCAGTTCTTC.

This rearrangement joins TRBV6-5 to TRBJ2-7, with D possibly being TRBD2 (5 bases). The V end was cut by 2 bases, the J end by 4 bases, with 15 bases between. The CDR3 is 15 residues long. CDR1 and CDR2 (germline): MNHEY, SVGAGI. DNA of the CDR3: TGTGCCAGCAGTTACCTTTCGGCTAGCAGATACGAGCAGTACTTC. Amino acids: CASSYLSASRYEQYF.

CDR3 sequence: CASSPGHLNTEAFF. The CDR3 region has the DNA TGTGCCAGCAGTCCAGGGCACTTGAACACTGAAGCTTTCTTT. The chain combines TRBV28 with TRBJ1-1, with D perhaps matching TRBD1 (5 bases). The ends were cut back, 5 bases at V and 0 bases at J, with 10 bases in the middle. The germline V gene encodes CDR1 MDHEN and CDR2 SYDVKM. The CDR3 spans 14 residues.